This TCR beta chain originates from a study of blood T cell repertoires in COVID-19. Study context: Samples taken during acute and convalescent COVID-19 were collected in the United States, Italy and Spain. T cells, B-cell-depleted T cells, or PBMCs supplied cDNA or gDNA.

In the authors' methods: Reference gene primer amplification yielded estimated nucleated cell counts. The assay was immunoSEQ multiplex PCR, and TCRdb's table has in-frame clones only and misses some. The DNA gave D and trimming, while V, J and clone size come from that table. This table has fewer than 250,000 clones, 83% appearing once. Germline CDR1 reads PRHDT; CDR2 reads FYEKMQ (reference sequence). The ends lost 5 bases at V and 7 bases at J; junction bases unmatched: 17. This CDR3 contains 17 residues. The chain has TRBV13 and TRBJ2-1; 7 bases agree with TRBD2. The origin of this receptor is a human donor in a cohort sampled during active COVID-19. Sequencing used peripheral blood. The CDR3 bases are TGTGCCAGCAGCCGGTCCCCTTCTAGCGGCTACGGTAATGAGCAGTTCTTC. Amino acid sequence: CASSRSPSSGYGNEQFF.